This T cell receptor (beta chain) was obtained from a study of T-cell memory formation after mild COVID-19. Study-level background: TCR clustering was largely donor specific.

Germline V gene sequence: CDR1 SGHKS, CDR2 YYEKEE (reference sequence). Trimming left V 1 base short and J 0 bases short, with 20 bases between. This CDR3 region has 19 residues. Study-level findings and limits: Memory from before infection featured some responding clones, which suggests cross-reactive memory joined.

The TCR alpha and TCR beta cDNA libraries, bearing sample barcodes and UMIs, were generated by 5'RACE using constant-segment primers. TCRdb re-called the 5' RACE reads through MiXCR, storing one row per CDR3 protein. This table holds around 370,000 distinct CDR3 sequences, around 20% found once. This clonotype came up a few times. The target antigen is unknown. The receptor was derived from an adult woman who had mild COVID-19 (a few samples of this study predate the infection). Cell type and time point are not known. The J gene is TRBJ1-5, the V gene TRBV5-5; D possibly corresponds to TRBD1 (5 bases). What was sequenced was PBMCs or a T cell subset sorted from them (not recorded which). CDR3 in amino acids: CASSLYAREVGDSNQPQHF. The CDR3 nucleotides read TGTGCCAGCAGCTTGTATGCCAGGGAGGTAGGGGATAGCAATCAGCCCCAGCATTTT.